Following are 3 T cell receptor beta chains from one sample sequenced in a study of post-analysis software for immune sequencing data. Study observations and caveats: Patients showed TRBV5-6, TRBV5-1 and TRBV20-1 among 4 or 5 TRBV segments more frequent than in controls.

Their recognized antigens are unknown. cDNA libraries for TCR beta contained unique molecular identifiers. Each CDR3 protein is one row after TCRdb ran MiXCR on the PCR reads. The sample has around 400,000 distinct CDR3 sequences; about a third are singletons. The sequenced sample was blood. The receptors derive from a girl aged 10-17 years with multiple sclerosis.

The CDR3 is CASSREDTQYF. The CDR3 DNA reads TGTGCCAGCTCCCGAGAAGATACGCAGTATTTT. The chain employs TRBV18 and TRBJ2-3; no definite D call. Germline CDR1 and CDR2: KGHSH and LQKENI. Between the trimmed V and J ends, which lost 6 bases and 5 bases, there was a span of 6 bases. The CDR3 sequence is 11 residues long.

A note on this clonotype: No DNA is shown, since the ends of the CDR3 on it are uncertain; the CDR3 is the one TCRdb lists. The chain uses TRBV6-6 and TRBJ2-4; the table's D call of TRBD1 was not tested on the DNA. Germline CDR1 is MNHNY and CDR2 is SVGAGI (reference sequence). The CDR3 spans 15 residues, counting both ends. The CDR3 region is CASSTSDRVENIQYF.

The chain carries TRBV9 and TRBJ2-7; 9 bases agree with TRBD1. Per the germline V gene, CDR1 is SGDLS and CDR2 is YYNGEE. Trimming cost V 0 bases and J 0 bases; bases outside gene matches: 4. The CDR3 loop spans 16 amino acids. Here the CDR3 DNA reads TGTGCCAGCAGCGTAGCGACAGGGGGTTTCTCCTACGAGCAGTACTTC. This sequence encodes CASSVATGGFSYEQYF. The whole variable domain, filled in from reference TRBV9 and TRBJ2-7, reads DSGVTQTPKHLITATGQRVTLRCSPRSGDLSVYWYQQSLDQGLQFLIQYYNGEERAKGNILERFSAQQFPDLHSELNLSSLELGDSALYFCASSVATGGFSYEQYFGPGTRLTVT.